The present TCR beta chain was sequenced within a study of neurological immune-mediated disorders. Findings of the study overall: HTLV-1-associated myelopathy had the most TCR clonal expansion, whereas multiple sclerosis had the least (lower than in healthy controls). Phylogenetic grouping assigned the repertoires of 18 of 34 multiple sclerosis patients to a single related-CDR3 cluster, which may represent a signature.

The cDNA was synthesized by 5'RACE incorporating 10-nucleotide random UMIs. MiXCR, run by TCRdb on the 5' RACE reads, gives a single entry per CDR3 protein. The sample consists of more than 75,000 distinct CDR3 sequences, roughly 4.5% of them appearing once. This CDR3 has 15 amino acids. V was pared by 4 bases and J by 0 bases, with 10 bases between. Looked up from germline, CDR1 is MNHEY and CDR2 is SVGAGI. Time point in this sample: longitudinal time-point 3. Preparation of the unsorted libraries drew on 2 million PBMCs stored at -80 C. This clonotype occurred many times. Its target is unknown. The chain uses TRBV6-5 and TRBJ1-3, with unresolved D. This receptor was identified in a woman between 55 and 75 years old with multiple sclerosis. The material sequenced was PBMCs. The CDR3 here is CASSSNRDSGNTIYF. The DNA for the CDR3 is TGTGCCAGCAGTTCAAACCGAGACTCTGGAAACACCATATATTTT.